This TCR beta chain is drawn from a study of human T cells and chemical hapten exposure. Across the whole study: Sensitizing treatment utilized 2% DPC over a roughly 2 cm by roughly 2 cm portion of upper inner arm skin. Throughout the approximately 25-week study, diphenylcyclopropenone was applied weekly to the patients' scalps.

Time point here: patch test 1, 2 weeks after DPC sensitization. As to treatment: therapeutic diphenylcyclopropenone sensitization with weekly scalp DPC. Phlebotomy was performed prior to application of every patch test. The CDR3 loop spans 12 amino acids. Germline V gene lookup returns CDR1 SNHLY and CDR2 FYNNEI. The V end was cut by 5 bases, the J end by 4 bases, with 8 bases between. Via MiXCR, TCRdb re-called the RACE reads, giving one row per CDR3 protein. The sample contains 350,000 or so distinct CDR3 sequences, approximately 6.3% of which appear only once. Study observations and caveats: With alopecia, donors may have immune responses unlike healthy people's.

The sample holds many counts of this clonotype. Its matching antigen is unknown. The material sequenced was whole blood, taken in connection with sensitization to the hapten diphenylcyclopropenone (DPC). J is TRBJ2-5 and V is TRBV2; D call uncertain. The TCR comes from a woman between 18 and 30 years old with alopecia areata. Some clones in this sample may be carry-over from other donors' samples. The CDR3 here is CASSTRGETQYF. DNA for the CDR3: TGTGCCAGCAGTACACGCGGAGAGACCCAGTACTTC.